A single sample gave rise to the 4 T cell receptor beta chains below, sequenced in a study of shared clonotypes between healthy human individuals. Libraries were prepared by immunoSEQ multiplex PCR; TCRdb keeps only in-frame clonotypes and omits some of them. Found here are around 2.1 million clones, approximately 94% of them singletons; the top ten hold 1.5% to 2%. Naive CD8 cells, CD45RO-negative and positively selected for CCR7, excluded terminally differentiated effector memory CD45RA+ cells. Source material: naive CD8+ T cells from PBMCs. The source of these receptors is a man between 18 and 29 years old in good health. Some clones in this sample may be carry-over from other donors' samples.

The V call is TRBV7-8, the J call TRBJ2-7, with D tentatively TRBD1 (6 bases). V shed 3 bases and J shed 7 bases, with 25 bases lying between them. The length of the CDR3 is 17 residues. The germline gives CDR1 SGHVS, CDR2 FQNEAQ. In DNA, the CDR3 is TGTGCCAGCAGCTTTCCCCCAATGGGGGACACCGAGAGGGAGCAGTACTTC. It is translated as CASSFPPMGDTEREQYF.

This chain joins TRBV2 and TRBJ2-7; D may be TRBD1 (5 bases). CDR1 is SNHLY, CDR2 FYNNEI, per germline. This CDR3 has 17 amino acids. The V end was cut by 2 bases, the J end by 2 bases, with 19 bases between. The CDR3, as DNA: TGTGCCAGCAGTGAAAGTAGAGTAGTCGTGACAGCCTACGAGCAGTACTTC. Its translation is CASSESRVVVTAYEQYF.

The J gene is TRBJ2-4, the V gene TRBV4-3; 7 bases map to TRBD2. The CDR3 sequence is 16 residues long. Looked up from germline, CDR1 is LGHNA and CDR2 is YSLEER. Unmatched junction bases numbered 10, after V lost 0 bases and J lost 8 bases. The CDR3 DNA is TGCGCCAGCAGCCAAGATCGTCGGACTAGTGCTGACATTCAGTACTTC. This translates into CASSQDRRTSADIQYF.

The chain couples TRBV4-3 to TRBJ2-7; D is ambiguous. Germline loops: CDR1 LGHNA, CDR2 YSLEER. Trimming stripped 0 bases from V and 0 bases from J, with 6 bases between. This CDR3 spans 14 amino acids. The chain's CDR3 is CASSQDWASYEQYF. DNA of the CDR3: TGCGCCAGCAGCCAAGATTGGGCCTCCTACGAGCAGTACTTC.